This T cell receptor (beta chain) was identified during a study of cytomegalovirus exposure and HLA in healthy donors (dated by TCRdb to between 2016 and 2019). Background for the entire study: An earlier analysis of some 600 of the donors reported over 250 Gb of sequence data and 100 million to 120 million unique TCR beta sequences obtained from roughly 180 million T cells. Both class I and class II loci were covered by HLA typing, at four-digit resolution. About 320 gigabases of sequencing data and some 85 million unique TCR sequences were included in an early release covering about 600 HLA-typed donors. A later analysis re-examined previously published TCR beta repertoires from more than 650 donors and added high-resolution HLA genotyping to investigate patterns of TCR occurrence. Several DR-DQ haplotypes were handled as single units for association and clustering because linkage in the cohort was strong. The study combined high-throughput TCR immunosequencing, statistical association of individual TCRs with disease status, and machine learning to predict cytomegalovirus infection status. The later analysis used no new phenotypic data to find candidate immune exposures, relying instead on TCR beta sequences and their occurrence across donors. Typing coverage differed by locus: A, B, C, DRB1 and DQB1 were typed in roughly 620-640 donors, DQA1 in about 500, DPA1 in over 600, and DPB1 in 400 to 480. The T cell repertoires of several hundred subjects were profiled by immunosequencing and related to cytomegalovirus serostatus. Among roughly 370 genotyped donors of the cohort, an average of around 240,000 unique TCR beta nucleotide sequences were sequenced per donor, 15% to 20% of them non-productive. Besides the first cohort of 500 to 700 subjects, a separate validation cohort made up of 120 or so different subjects was used. A later genetic analysis took genome-wide SNP genotypes for 398 of the 666 donors and used that subset as a discovery cohort. The study was designed to test whether signatures of past pathogen exposure could be identified by cataloging public T cell receptors. Every discovery cohort repertoire had been produced on one sequencing platform. Of the 300 to 500 genotyped donors, approximately 80% were placed in the genetic ancestry cluster associated with self-reported Caucasian donors. Donor age, sex, ethnicity and CMV serostatus were compiled alongside the repertoire data. An earlier analysis of 500 to 650 of the donors applied high-throughput TCR beta sequencing to assess whether each TCR beta V gene segment acted as functional or pseudogenic.

The cohort comprised 550 to 700 healthy bone marrow donors. At the time of sampling, all cohort members were nominally healthy, though unrecorded immune exposures were likely present. The donor was CMV seronegative and belonged to the group of around 400 seronegative cohort members. Each donor provided a peripheral blood sample, and peripheral blood mononuclear cells were used for TCR beta sequencing. The Qiagen DNeasy Blood Extraction Kit was used to extract genomic DNA from the blood cell samples. Library method: the immunoSEQ multiplex PCR assay. For the multiplex PCR, a mixture combining 60 forward primers for TCR Vbeta segments and 13 reverse primers for TCR Jbeta segments was used. The CDR3 region of rearranged TCR beta genes was amplified from genomic DNA by a multiplex PCR assay. The Illumina HiSeq System was used to sequence the amplified TCR beta libraries as 87-base-pair reads. The paper's data handling went like this. A later analysis counted around 72 million unique TCR beta chains across the 650 to 700 repertoires, and around 12 million of these chains were shared by at least two donors. Raw reads were error-corrected and collapsed into unique sequences by a nearest-neighbor algorithm in which closely related sequences were merged to remove PCR and sequencing errors. V, D and J gene segments were assigned by aligning CDR3 sequences to IMGT reference sequences. Each retained sequence needed at least a six-nucleotide match to both a V gene segment and a J gene segment. Rearrangements were called productive when the CDR3 lacked stop codons and stayed in frame with V and J; all others were non-productive. Following IMGT convention, CDR3 was defined as the stretch from the second conserved V-encoded cysteine to the conserved J-encoded phenylalanine. The earlier analysis of roughly 590 of the donors excluded sequences that lacked an unambiguous match to a single V gene segment. An earlier analysis of around 600 of the donors classified V segments as functional when productive rearrangements were above 56.7% and as segregating when the standard deviation between donors was above 5%. A statistical classification framework was developed to diagnose cytomegalovirus status using the catalog of TCR beta chain sequences. A later analysis assigned V and J genes by comparing TCR nucleotide sequences with IMGT/GENE-DB human TR gene sequences. Using the TCRdist pipeline, a later analysis assigned CDR3 sequences along with most-parsimonious VDJ recombination scenarios. In a later analysis, each TCR beta chain was defined by its CDR3 amino acid sequence together with its V-gene family, and reads without a unique V-gene family were excluded. As a way to deal with suspected cross-contamination and a sequencing artifact, a later analysis dropped 500 to 700 nucleotide sequences that were highly shared and had low generation probability. A later analysis calculated a clonal expansion index for each public chain from normalized within-repertoire ranks of inferred template counts. In a later analysis, generation probabilities were computed with a VDJ recombination model fitted to out-of-frame rearrangements, and the resulting probabilities were checked against IGoR. In a later analysis, hypergeometric tests were used to score TCR-TCR, TCR-HLA and TCR-CMV co-occurrence, with a repertoire-size bias correction applied to TCR pairs. To estimate false discovery rates, a later analysis permuted the HLA or CMV assignments 20 times. In a later analysis, co-occurring TCRs were grouped using DBSCAN, and TCRdist sequence similarity was added for clustering within HLA-allele-positive subsets. For co-occurrence clustering, repertoires with fewer than 30,000 or more than 120,000 public chains were excluded, along with several repertoires with anomalous nucleotide sharing. Entries here come from immuneACCESS through TCRdb and include only in-frame sequences with V and J called. Some clones fail to appear in such tables; in the studies checked, an unresolved V gene covers under half of the shortfall, and the cause of the remainder is unknown. D and trimming were read from the DNA, whereas the V and J calls and clone size are those reported in that table. The record for this sample contains around 130,000 clones. The ten largest clones capture 1.5% to 2.5% of the sample.

A word on this clone: What this receptor recognizes is not known.

CDR3 length: 16 amino acids, cysteine to phenylalanine. Only CDR3 DNA is held: 48 bases, read in frame from base 1. The junction shows trimming of 1 base on V and 5 bases on J, plus 17 bases between the germline ends. The germline V gene (reference sequence) yields SEHNR for CDR1 and FQNEAQ for CDR2. On the study overall, not on this receptor specifically: A further reported finding was that TCR beta sequences accurately predicted the HLA-A and HLA-B alleles for most subjects in the first cohort. The only immune exposure information available for the cohort was CMV serostatus. A few of the identified cytomegalovirus-associated TCR beta chains were confirmed in vitro to be specific for cytomegalovirus antigens. The study gave a list of more than 150 TCR beta chains associated with cytomegalovirus. The classifier was reported to diagnose cytomegalovirus status with high specificity and sensitivity in both the original and validation cohorts. Because some donors lacked HLA typing at each locus, the association tests relied only on the typed subset. When HLA alleles, especially DR and DQ, strongly co-occurred, TCR associations were difficult to assign to individual alleles. At a false discovery rate of 0.05, a later analysis linked about 16,000 TCR beta sequences to specific HLA alleles. Broadly in line with IMGT annotations, most TCR beta V segments showed up in productive rearrangements about 87% or about 30% of the time in an earlier analysis of 450 to 750 of the donors. In a later analysis, several top co-occurrence clusters were reported to appear linked to parvovirus B19, influenza, CMV and Epstein-Barr virus. A group of highly shared sequence variants was considered likely to be a technical artifact of the sequencing pipeline. Linkage disequilibrium might explain the correlated functional status among segregating V segments, but an unknown experimental factor could not be ruled out. According to the authors, the approach could potentially be generalized to other disease states and immunological phenotypes. Some IMGT-functional V segments, including TRBV6-2 and TRBV6-3, could not be distinguished by the 87-base-pair reads and were therefore excluded. Sequencing depth was assumed to be roughly uniform across donors in the presence/absence analyses, though that assumption may not hold. Most CMV-associated TCR beta chains appeared to be HLA-restricted in a later analysis, and the HLA associations seemed to be driven largely by CMV exposure. A later analysis found that TCR association rates varied across HLA loci, with DRB1 alleles showing the most associated TCRs and HLA-C alleles the fewest. In this cohort, only TCR beta chains were sequenced, and detectable features were limited by the absence of alpha or paired-chain data. V-gene and J-gene trimming of TCR beta chains was associated with a missense DCLRE1C variant in a later genetic analysis, and the association was replicated in an independent cohort. Over 15 rarely observed V segments, including chromosome 9 orphons, were excluded from the earlier analysis of some 590 of the donors because counts were too low. Compared with the roughly 670-donor mean, donors in an Asian-associated ancestry cluster had fewer N-insertions in productive TCRs, according to a later genetic analysis. Across donors, most TCR sequences were observed very rarely, whereas some public TCRs were present in many individuals. Compared with equally common non-associated chains, HLA-associated TCR beta chains in a later analysis were more clonally expanded and had lower generation probabilities.

The sample taken for sequencing was PBMCs. Recombination joined TRBV7-9 with TRBJ1-1; the D gene is possibly TRBD1, with 5 bases matching. The TCR comes from a woman aged 60 to 75 in good health and CMV-seronegative. The nucleotide sequence reads as follows: TGTGCCAGCAGCTTAGAGCTCGACCGCCGGGGGACTGAAGCTTTCTTT. It specifies CASSLELDRRGTEAFF. This CDR3, with the reference TRBV7-9 and TRBJ1-1 proteins standing in past its ends, gives the full variable domain DTGVSQNPRHKITKRGQNVTFRCDPISEHNRLYWYRQTLGQGPEFLTYFQNEAQLEKSRLLSDRFSAERPKGSFSTLEIQRTEQGDSAMYLCASSLELDRRGTEAFFGQGTRLTVV.